The 23 T cell receptor beta chains presented below share a single source sample, sequenced in a study of response to subunit inactivated influenza vaccine. TCRdb re-analysed the RT-PCR reads in MiXCR, keeping a single row per CDR3 protein. The table records more than 500,000 distinct CDR3 sequences, about 11% of them present only once. The same sample was also studied in work on T cells expressing NK-cell markers. That work adds: The cDNA for TCR beta came from 5'RACE template switching with UMIs.

The specimen comprised PBMCs from blood, sampled on the day of vaccination. These receptors originate from a man aged 45-65 years who received an inactivated influenza vaccine.

The chain recombines TRBV5-1 with TRBJ2-3, with 9 bases matching TRBD1. CDR1 is SGHRS, CDR2 YFSETQ, per germline. CDR3 size: 15 residues. With 5 bases clipped from V and 0 bases from J, the junction kept 4 bases outside the gene matches. The CDR3 DNA reads TGCGCCAGCAGGGAAGGACAGGGGAGCACAGATACGCAGTATTTT. It yields the protein CASREGQGSTDTQYF.

The chain has TRBV12-3 or TRBV12-4 and TRBJ2-1, with TRBD1 identical over 9 bases. This CDR3 contains 15 residues. With 3 bases clipped from V and 6 bases from J, the junction kept 6 bases outside the gene matches. This CDR3 reads CASSLGQGIFNEQFF. The DNA of the CDR3 is TGTGCCAGCAGTTTGGGACAGGGCATTTTCAATGAGCAGTTCTTC.

The rearrangement joins TRBV5-6 to TRBJ2-5, with D perhaps matching TRBD2 (5 bases). In germline, CDR1 is SGHDT, CDR2 YYEEEE. The CDR3 is 15 residues long. Trimming left V 0 bases short and J 0 bases short, with 9 bases between. DNA of the CDR3: TGTGCCAGCAGCTTGGGTAGCGAGTACCAAGAGACCCAGTACTTC. This gives the protein CASSLGSEYQETQYF.

This clonotype was observed a few times. The V call is TRBV6-1, the J call TRBJ2-7, with 7 bases that match TRBD1. J was trimmed by 1 base and V by 6 bases; bases with no gene match: 6. Germline CDR1 reads MNHNS; CDR2 reads SASEGT. This CDR3 region has 14 residues. The CDR3 DNA reads TGTGCCAGCAGACGCCGGGACAGTTCCTACGAGCAGTACTTC. Amino acid sequence: CASRRRDSSYEQYF.

This chain connects TRBV4-1 to TRBJ2-7, with D tentatively TRBD1 (6 bases). The CDR3 is 16 residues long. Germline CDR1 MGHRA, CDR2 YSYEKL. Between the trimmed V and J ends, which lost 0 bases and 5 bases, there was a span of 17 bases. CDR3 bases: TGCGCCAGCAGCCAAGATAGGGGGACAAGTTACCACGAGCAGTACTTC. Amino acid sequence: CASSQDRGTSYHEQYF.

The CDR3 coding sequence is TGTGCCAGCAGCAGATCTAGCGGGGAGCAGTTCTTC. It translates to CASSRSSGEQFF. The chain employs TRBV7-9 and TRBJ2-1; 8 positions match TRBD2. Germline lookup yields CDR1 SEHNR and CDR2 FQNEAQ (reference sequence). The V segment lost 5 bases and the J segment 10 bases; nucleotides outside the gene matches: 4. The CDR3 loop spans 12 amino acids.

This clonotype was seen only a few times. The rearrangement uses TRBV7-2 and TRBJ1-1, with D maybe TRBD1 (5 bases). Trimming removed 1 base at V and 1 base at J, with 10 bases between. The CDR3 runs 15 residues. Germline CDR1 is SGHTA and CDR2 is FQGNSA. CDR3 DNA: TGTGCCAGCAGCTTAGTCACAGGTTCGAACACTGAAGCTTTCTTT. Translated: CASSLVTGSNTEAFF.

The CDR3 DNA reads as TGTGCCAGCAGCCCTCGGTGGAGGGATGGCTACGAGCAGTACTTC. The encoded protein is CASSPRWRDGYEQYF. This rearrangement joins TRBV5-6 to TRBJ2-7, with D possibly matching TRBD2 (6 bases). Germline V gene data show CDR1 as SGHDT and CDR2 as YYEEEE. The CDR3 is 15 amino acids. V lost 4 bases to trimming and J lost 3 bases, with 17 bases between them.

The table lists this clonotype with a few counts. This chain uses TRBV5-1 with TRBJ2-3; 13 bases are a match to TRBD2. The V and J ends lost 4 bases and 2 bases, in that order; junction bases with no gene match: 4. This CDR3 is built from 16 residues. Germline-derived CDR1 and CDR2 are SGHRS and YFSETQ. The CDR3: CASSGGTSGATDTQYF. CDR3 sequence (DNA): TGCGCCAGCAGCGGAGGGACTAGCGGGGCCACAGATACGCAGTATTTT.

CDR3 in DNA: TGTGCCAGCAGTCATTCGACAGAGCAGTACTTC. This encodes CASSHSTEQYF. V and J are TRBV6-2 or TRBV6-3 and TRBJ2-7; no clear D gene. Germline loops: CDR1 MNHEY, CDR2 SVGEGT. Trimming removed 5 bases at V and 7 bases at J, with 9 bases between. The CDR3 loop spans 11 amino acids.

The table lists this clonotype with a few counts. J is TRBJ1-4 and V is TRBV4-1; D may be TRBD1 (6 bases). Between the trimmed V and J ends, which lost 2 bases and 0 bases, there was a span of 19 bases. The germline gives CDR1 MGHRA, CDR2 YSYEKL. This CDR3 comprises 19 residues. The CDR3 DNA reads as TGCGCCAGCAGCCAATATACAACCGGACAGCTAGCAACTAATGAAAAACTGTTTTTT. Protein sequence: CASSQYTTGQLATNEKLFF.

This chain connects TRBV5-4 to TRBJ1-2; TRBD1 agrees at 10 bases. CDR3 length: 15 amino acids. Germline assignment: CDR1 SGHNT and CDR2 YYREEE (reference sequence). The trim removed 4 bases at V and 1 base at J, leaving 4 bases unmatched. CDR3 protein: CASSGGQGVNYGYTF. The CDR3 nucleotides are TGTGCCAGCAGCGGCGGACAGGGGGTTAACTATGGCTACACCTTC.

The V call is TRBV27, the J call TRBJ2-1; D gene uncertain. V was shortened by 5 bases and J by 5 bases, with 19 bases between the two germline ends. The V gene's germline CDR1 is MNHEY and CDR2 SMNVEV (reference sequence). The CDR3 runs 16 residues. The CDR3 DNA follows: TGTGCCAGCAGTCCCTGGGTGGCGGTTGGCAACAATGAGCAGTTCTTC. This encodes CASSPWVAVGNNEQFF.

The chain joins TRBV20-1 to TRBJ1-5; D uncertain. The CDR3 runs 14 residues. Trimming cost V 0 bases and J 3 bases, with 9 bases left between them. The germline V gene has CDR1 DFQATT and CDR2 SNEGSKA (reference sequence). CDR3 sequence reads: CSARDPRPNQPQHF. In DNA, the CDR3 is TGCAGTGCTAGAGATCCCAGGCCCAATCAGCCCCAGCATTTT.

This clonotype was picked up one time. The rearrangement uses TRBV6-1 and TRBJ2-6; D is unresolved. This CDR3 is 15 amino acids long. V was pared by 6 bases and J by 0 bases, with 9 bases between. Germline loops: CDR1 MNHNS, CDR2 SASEGT. DNA for the CDR3: TGTGCCAGCAGGGTTCAGGCCTCTGGGGCCAACGTCCTGACTTTC. Its translation is CASRVQASGANVLTF.

This clonotype was observed a single time. This chain joins TRBV7-8 and TRBJ2-1; D possibly uses TRBD1 or TRBD2 (5 bases each). CDR3 length: 18 residues. From germline, CDR1 is SGHVS and CDR2 FQNEAQ. V was shortened by 5 bases and J by 0 bases, with 20 bases between the two germline ends. The CDR3 region is CASSLRDGLPSSYNEQFF. The DNA of the CDR3 is TGTGCCAGCAGCCTCCGGGACGGACTTCCTAGCTCCTACAATGAGCAGTTCTTC.

The table lists this clonotype with a few counts. The chain has TRBV20-1 and TRBJ1-1; D gene unclear. The CDR3 length is 13 residues. CDR1 and CDR2 from the germline V gene are DFQATT and SNEGSKA (reference sequence). The V end was cut by 0 bases, the J end by 4 bases, with 9 bases between. The CDR3 reads CSARDGETTEAFF. The CDR3 DNA reads as TGCAGTGCTAGAGATGGGGAAACCACTGAAGCTTTCTTT.

About this clonotype: An end of the junction differs from the germline gene, which may be a read error. The V call is TRBV10-3, the J call TRBJ2-7; D might be TRBD1 or TRBD2, each matching 5 bases. The CDR3 runs to 14 residues. Germline loops: CDR1 ENHRY, CDR2 SYGVKD. The CDR3 here is CAISERGSSDEQYF. The DNA of the CDR3 is TGTGCCATCAGTGAACGGGGCAGCTCCGACGAGCAGTACTTC.

This clonotype was detected many times. The genes are TRBV10-3 and TRBJ1-1, with 9 positions matching TRBD1. The CDR3 covers 14 residues. The V gene's germline CDR1 is ENHRY and CDR2 SYGVKD. V shed 3 bases, J shed 1 base, and the junction held 0 bases outside the gene matches. The CDR3 spells CAISEQGANTEAFF. CDR3 coding DNA: TGTGCCATCAGTGAACAGGGGGCGAACACTGAAGCTTTCTTT.

This clonotype occurred many times. J is TRBJ1-3 and V is TRBV5-5; tentatively, D is TRBD1 (5 bases). Germline V gene lookup returns CDR1 SGHKS and CDR2 YYEKEE (reference sequence). Between the trimmed V and J ends, which lost 0 bases and 6 bases, there was a span of 10 bases. The CDR3 is 14 amino acids. CDR3 in amino acids: CASSLGTLENTIYF. CDR3 nucleotide sequence: TGTGCCAGCAGCTTGGGGACACTGGAAAACACCATATATTTT. The whole variable domain, remainder taken from reference TRBV5-5 and TRBJ1-3, is DAGVTQSPTHLIKTRGQQVTLRCSPISGHKSVSWYQQVLGQGPQFIFQYYEKEERGRGNFPDRFSARQFPNYSSELNVNALLLGDSALYLCASSLGTLENTIYFGEGSWLTVV.

The sample holds a few counts of this clonotype. A much larger clone lies one base from this, so it may be a read error. The chain is built from TRBV18 and TRBJ2-2; perhaps TRBD1 as D (6 bases). Germline V lookup: CDR1 KGHSH, CDR2 LQKENI. This CDR3 is 15 amino acids long. The CDR3 coding sequence is TGTGCCAACTCACGGGGACACCTGAACACCGGGGAGCTGTTTTTT. This codes for CANSRGHLNTGELFF.

In its sample, this clonotype was seen a few times. The V and J genes are TRBV28 and TRBJ2-7; TRBD1 aligns across 10 bases. Germline V gene data show CDR1 as MDHEN and CDR2 as SYDVKM. The CDR3 runs 14 residues. After removal of 7 bases from V and 4 bases from J, the junction contained 7 bases not matched to a gene. CDR3 sequence: CASTQGQGPYEQYF. As DNA, the CDR3 is TGTGCCAGCACCCAGGGACAGGGGCCTTACGAGCAGTACTTC.

This clonotype was picked up many times. The chain combines TRBV29-1 with TRBJ1-2, with D possibly being TRBD1 (6 bases). The length of the CDR3 is 13 residues. Trimming shortened V by 2 bases and J by 5 bases, and 12 bases separated the two germline ends. Germline V lookup: CDR1 SQVTM, CDR2 ANQGSEA. The CDR3 DNA sequence: TGCAGCGTTGAACTGGGGGCGGATTATGGCTACACCTTC. As protein: CSVELGADYGYTF.